Described below is a single T cell receptor (beta chain) sequence and its context. In the original analysis: Reference gene primer amplification gave nucleated cell count estimates. TCRdb keeps only in-frame clones here, not all; method: immunoSEQ multiplex PCR. V and J calls and clone size come straight from that table; D and trimming were deduced from the DNA. This sample has around 120,000 clones; over 75% occur once, and the top ten carry approximately 10%. This sample is part of a study of blood T cell repertoires in COVID-19. Germline V gives CDR1 SEHNR, CDR2 FQNEAQ (reference sequence). The V end was cut by 0 bases, the J end by 1 base, with 10 bases between. This CDR3 is 15 amino acids long.

The chain uses TRBV7-9 and TRBJ2-7; tentatively, D is TRBD1 (5 bases). This clonotype was sampled from an older man with acute or convalescent COVID-19. The sample consisted of peripheral blood. The CDR3 region is CASSLAQGDSYEQYF. The CDR3 nucleotides are TGTGCCAGCAGCTTAGCACAAGGGGATTCCTACGAGCAGTACTTC.